The clone carrying this T cell receptor beta chain was counted a single time. Measured with immunoSEQ multiplex PCR; TCRdb has only the in-frame clones, and not every one. Of just under 100,000 clones in the sample, 90% to 95% were seen once. The sample originates from a study of control samples from healthy donors and cancer patients. CDR3 size: 15 residues. Trimming left V 5 bases short and J 0 bases short, with 11 bases between. Germline values: CDR1 MNHEY, CDR2 SVGAGI. The origin of this receptor is a young man in good health. The chain employs TRBV6-5 and TRBJ1-3; no clear D. Sequencing was carried out using blood. The CDR3 loop reads CASSNTPYSGNTIYF. DNA of the CDR3: TGTGCCAGCAGTAACACACCTTACTCTGGAAACACCATATATTTT.